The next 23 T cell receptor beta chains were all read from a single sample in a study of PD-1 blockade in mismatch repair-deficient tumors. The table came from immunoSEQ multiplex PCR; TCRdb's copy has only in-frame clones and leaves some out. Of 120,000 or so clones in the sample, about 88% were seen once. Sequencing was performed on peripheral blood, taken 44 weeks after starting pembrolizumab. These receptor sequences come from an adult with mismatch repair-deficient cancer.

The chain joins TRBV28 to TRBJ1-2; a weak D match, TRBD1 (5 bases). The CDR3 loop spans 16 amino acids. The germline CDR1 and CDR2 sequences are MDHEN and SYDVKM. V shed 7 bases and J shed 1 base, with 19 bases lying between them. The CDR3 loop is CASTSMTAGDNYGYTF. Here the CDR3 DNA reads TGTGCCAGCACCTCTATGACAGCCGGAGATAACTATGGCTACACCTTC.

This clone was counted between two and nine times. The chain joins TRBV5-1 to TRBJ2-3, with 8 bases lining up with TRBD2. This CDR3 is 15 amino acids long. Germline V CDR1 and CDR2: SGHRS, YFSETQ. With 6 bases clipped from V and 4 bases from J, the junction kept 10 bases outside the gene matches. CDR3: CASTQRGGAPDTQYF. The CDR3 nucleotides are TGCGCCAGCACGCAACGGGGGGGGGCCCCAGATACGCAGTATTTT.

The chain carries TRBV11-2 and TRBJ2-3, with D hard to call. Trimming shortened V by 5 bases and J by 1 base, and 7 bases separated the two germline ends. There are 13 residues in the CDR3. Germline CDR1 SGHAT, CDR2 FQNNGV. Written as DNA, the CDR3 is TGTGCCAGCAGCGAAGATCGCACAGATACGCAGTATTTT. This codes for CASSEDRTDTQYF. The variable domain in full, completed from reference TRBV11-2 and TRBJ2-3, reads EAGVAQSPRYKIIEKRQSVAFWCNPISGHATLYWYQQILGQGPKLLIQFQNNGVVDDSQLPKDRFSAERLKGVDSTLKIQPAKLEDSAVYLCASSEDRTDTQYFGPGTRLTVL.

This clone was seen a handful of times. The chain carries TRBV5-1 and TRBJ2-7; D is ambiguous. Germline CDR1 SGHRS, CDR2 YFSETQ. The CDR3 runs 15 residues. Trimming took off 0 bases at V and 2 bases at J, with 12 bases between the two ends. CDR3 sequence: CASSLASGSPYEQYF. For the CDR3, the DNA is TGCGCCAGCAGCTTGGCCTCGGGCAGCCCCTACGAGCAGTACTTC.

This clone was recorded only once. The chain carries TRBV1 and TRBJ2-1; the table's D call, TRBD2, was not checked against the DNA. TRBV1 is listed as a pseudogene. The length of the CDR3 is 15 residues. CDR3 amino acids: CTSSPPVALYNEQFF. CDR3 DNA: TGCACCAGCAGCCCTCCGGTAGCGCTATACAATGAGCAGTTCTTC.

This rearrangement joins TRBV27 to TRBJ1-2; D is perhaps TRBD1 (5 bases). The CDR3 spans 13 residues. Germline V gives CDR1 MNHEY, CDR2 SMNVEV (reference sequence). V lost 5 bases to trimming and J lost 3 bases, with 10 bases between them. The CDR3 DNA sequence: TGTGCCAGCAGTCCTGGGACGGACTATGGCTACACCTTC. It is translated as CASSPGTDYGYTF.

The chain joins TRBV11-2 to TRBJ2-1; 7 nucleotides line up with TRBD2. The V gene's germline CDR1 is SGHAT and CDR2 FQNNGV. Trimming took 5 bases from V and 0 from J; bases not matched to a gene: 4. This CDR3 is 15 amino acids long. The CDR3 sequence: CASSRTRGSYNEQFF. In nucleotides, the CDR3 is TGTGCCAGCAGCAGGACTAGAGGCTCCTACAATGAGCAGTTCTTC. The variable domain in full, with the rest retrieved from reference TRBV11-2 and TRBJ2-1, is EAGVAQSPRYKIIEKRQSVAFWCNPISGHATLYWYQQILGQGPKLLIQFQNNGVVDDSQLPKDRFSAERLKGVDSTLKIQPAKLEDSAVYLCASSRTRGSYNEQFFGPGTRLTVL.

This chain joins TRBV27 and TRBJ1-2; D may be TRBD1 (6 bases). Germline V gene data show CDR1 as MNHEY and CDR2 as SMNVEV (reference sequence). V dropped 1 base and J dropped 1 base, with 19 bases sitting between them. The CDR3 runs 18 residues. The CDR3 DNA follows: TGTGCCAGCAGTTTATATGCGGGGGGGCGTGCGGGTAACTATGGCTACACCTTC. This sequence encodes CASSLYAGGRAGNYGYTF.

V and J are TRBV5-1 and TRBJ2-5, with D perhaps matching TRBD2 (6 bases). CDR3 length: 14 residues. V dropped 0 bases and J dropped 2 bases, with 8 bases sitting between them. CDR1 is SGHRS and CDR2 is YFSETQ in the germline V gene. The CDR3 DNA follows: TGCGCCAGCAGCTTGGGGACTACACAAGAGACCCAGTACTTC. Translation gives CASSLGTTQETQYF.

This CDR3 reads CASRAGTNSGNTIYF. The CDR3 DNA is TGTGCCAGCAGGGCCGGGACAAACTCTGGAAACACCATATATTTT. This chain links TRBV6-1 with TRBJ1-3; D possibly corresponds to TRBD1 (6 bases). V was clipped by 6 bases and J by 0 bases, with 12 bases between them. Germline V gene sequence: CDR1 MNHNS, CDR2 SASEGT. CDR3 length equals 15 residues.

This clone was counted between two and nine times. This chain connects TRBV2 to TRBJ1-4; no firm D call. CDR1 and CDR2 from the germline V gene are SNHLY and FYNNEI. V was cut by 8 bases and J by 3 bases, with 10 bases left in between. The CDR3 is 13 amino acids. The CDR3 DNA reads TGTGCCAGCGTGAGCGATTCTAATGAAAAACTGTTTTTT. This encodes CASVSDSNEKLFF.

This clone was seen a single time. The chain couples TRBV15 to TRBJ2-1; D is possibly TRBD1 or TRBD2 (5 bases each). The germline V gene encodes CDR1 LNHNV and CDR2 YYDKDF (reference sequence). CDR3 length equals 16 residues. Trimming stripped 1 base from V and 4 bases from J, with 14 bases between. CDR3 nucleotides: TGTGCCACCAGCAGAGTCCCGGGACGAAATTACAATGAGCAGTTCTTC. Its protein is CATSRVPGRNYNEQFF.

In nucleotides, the CDR3 is TGTGCCAGCAGCTTGAGCGATCTACCCAGGGAGACCCAGTACTTC. The encoded protein is CASSLSDLPRETQYF. This chain connects TRBV5-4 to TRBJ2-5, with D unclear. Germline CDR1 SGHNT, CDR2 YYREEE (reference sequence). Trimming removed 1 base from V and 5 bases from J, with 15 bases in between. The CDR3 is made up of 15 amino acids.

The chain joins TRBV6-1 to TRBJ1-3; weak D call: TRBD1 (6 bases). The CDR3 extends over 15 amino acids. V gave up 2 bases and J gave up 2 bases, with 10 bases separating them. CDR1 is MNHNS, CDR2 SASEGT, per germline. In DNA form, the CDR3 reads TGTGCCAGCAGTGAACAGGAGGGGGCTGGAAACACCATATATTTT. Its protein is CASSEQEGAGNTIYF.

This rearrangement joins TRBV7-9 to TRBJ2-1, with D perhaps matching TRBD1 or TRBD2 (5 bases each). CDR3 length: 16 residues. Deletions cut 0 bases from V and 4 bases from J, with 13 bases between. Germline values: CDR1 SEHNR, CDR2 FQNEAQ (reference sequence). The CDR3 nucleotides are TGTGCCAGCAGCTTAGCTCTTACGGGACGATACAATGAGCAGTTCTTC. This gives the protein CASSLALTGRYNEQFF.

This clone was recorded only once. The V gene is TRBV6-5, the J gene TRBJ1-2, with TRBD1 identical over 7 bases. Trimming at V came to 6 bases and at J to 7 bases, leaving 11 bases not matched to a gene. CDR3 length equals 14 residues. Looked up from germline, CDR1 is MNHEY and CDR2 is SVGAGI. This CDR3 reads CASRKGQLPPGYTF. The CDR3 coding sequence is TGTGCCAGCAGAAAGGGACAGCTACCTCCTGGCTACACCTTC.

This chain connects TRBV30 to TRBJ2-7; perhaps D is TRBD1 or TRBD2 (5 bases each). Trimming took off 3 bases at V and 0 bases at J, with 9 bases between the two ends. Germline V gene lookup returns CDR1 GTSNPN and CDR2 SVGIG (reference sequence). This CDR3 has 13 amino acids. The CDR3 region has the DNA TGTGCCTGGAGAGGGGACGGCTCCTACGAGCAGTACTTC. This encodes CAWRGDGSYEQYF.

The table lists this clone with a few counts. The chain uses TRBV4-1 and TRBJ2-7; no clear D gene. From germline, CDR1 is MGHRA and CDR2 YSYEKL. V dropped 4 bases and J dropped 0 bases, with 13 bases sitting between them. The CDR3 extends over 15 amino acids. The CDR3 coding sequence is TGCGCCAGCAGCCTGATACCGGCGCCCTCCTACGAGCAGTACTTC. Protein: CASSLIPAPSYEQYF.

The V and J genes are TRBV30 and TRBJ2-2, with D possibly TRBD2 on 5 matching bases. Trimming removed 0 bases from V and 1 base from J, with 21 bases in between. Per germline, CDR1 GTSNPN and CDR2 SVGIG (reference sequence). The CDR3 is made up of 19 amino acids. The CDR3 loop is CAWSVLGPYLRRNTGELFF. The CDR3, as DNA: TGTGCCTGGAGTGTACTAGGGCCGTACCTTCGGCGGAACACCGGGGAGCTGTTTTTT.

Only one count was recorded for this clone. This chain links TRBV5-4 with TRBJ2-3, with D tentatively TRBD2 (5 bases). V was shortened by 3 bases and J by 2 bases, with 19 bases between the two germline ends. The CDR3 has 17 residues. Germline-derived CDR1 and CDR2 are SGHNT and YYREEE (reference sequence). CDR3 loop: CASSSVTGITYTDTQYF. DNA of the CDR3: TGTGCCAGCAGCTCCGTAACGGGGATTACTTACACAGATACGCAGTATTTT.

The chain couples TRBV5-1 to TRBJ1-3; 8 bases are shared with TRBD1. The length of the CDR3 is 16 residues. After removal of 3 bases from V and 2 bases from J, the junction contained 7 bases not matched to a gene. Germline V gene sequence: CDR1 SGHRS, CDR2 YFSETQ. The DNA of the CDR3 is TGCGCCAGCAGCTCAGCAGGGGGCTTTGCTGGAAACACCATATATTTT. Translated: CASSSAGGFAGNTIYF.

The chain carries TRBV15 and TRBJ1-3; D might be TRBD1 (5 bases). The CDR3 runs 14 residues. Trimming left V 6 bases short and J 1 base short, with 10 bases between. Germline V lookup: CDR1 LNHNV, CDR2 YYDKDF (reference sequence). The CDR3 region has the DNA TGTGCCACCAGGCATAGGGGTTCTGGAAACACCATATATTTT. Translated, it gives CATRHRGSGNTIYF. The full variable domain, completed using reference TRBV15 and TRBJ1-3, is DAMVIQNPRYQVTQFGKPVTLSCSQTLNHNVMYWYQQKSSQAPKLLFHYYDKDFNNEADTPDNFQSRRPNTSFCFLDIRSPGLGDTAMYLCATRHRGSGNTIYFGEGSWLTVV.

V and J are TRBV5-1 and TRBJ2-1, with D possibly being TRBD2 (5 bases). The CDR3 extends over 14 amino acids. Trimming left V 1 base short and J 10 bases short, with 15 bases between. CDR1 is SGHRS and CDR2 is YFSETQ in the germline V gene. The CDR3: CASSLNGVIREQFF. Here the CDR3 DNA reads TGCGCCAGCAGCTTGAACGGGGTGATCCGAGAGCAGTTCTTC.